Shown below are 10 T cell receptor beta chains from a single sample sequenced in a study of T cell repertoires in cytomegalovirus infection. Their target antigens are unknown. TCRdb re-derived calls from the reads in MiXCR, one entry per CDR3 protein. The top ten hold roughly an eighth of the sample, which has approximately 910,000 distinct CDR3 sequences, roughly 30% seen once. The material sequenced was cultured CD8+ T cells from PBMCs, taken from culture after CMV antigen stimulation. The receptors were sampled from a human donor in good health (CMV status not recorded). Some clones in this sample may be carry-over from other donors' samples.

The chain is built from TRBV7-9 and TRBJ2-3, with D uncertain. Germline V CDR1 and CDR2: SEHNR, FQNEAQ (reference sequence). The CDR3 has 15 residues. V was clipped by 5 bases and J by 1 base, with 13 bases between them. The CDR3 region is CASSLSSSGTDTQYF. Here the CDR3 DNA reads TGTGCCAGCAGCCTCTCCTCCTCTGGCACAGATACGCAGTATTTT.

The chain links TRBV19 to TRBJ2-2; D is possibly TRBD1 (6 bases). CDR1 and CDR2 from the germline V gene are LNHDA and SQIVND (reference sequence). The CDR3 covers 16 residues. Between the trimmed V and J ends, which lost 5 bases and 0 bases, there was a span of 13 bases. The DNA of the CDR3 is TGTGCCAGTAGTCCTAACAGGGCCGCGAACACCGGGGAGCTGTTTTTT. This encodes CASSPNRAANTGELFF.

V is TRBV9 and J is TRBJ2-2, with TRBD2 identical over 11 bases. The CDR3 loop spans 18 amino acids. Per the germline V gene, CDR1 is SGDLS and CDR2 is YYNGEE. The J segment lost 3 bases and the V segment lost 3 bases, leaving 10 bases of the junction unmatched. The CDR3 is CASSEPASGGSDTGELFF. Written as DNA, the CDR3 is TGTGCCAGCAGCGAGCCGGCTAGCGGGGGGTCTGACACCGGGGAGCTGTTTTTT. Based on the CDR3 plus reference TRBV9 and TRBJ2-2, the full variable domain is DSGVTQTPKHLITATGQRVTLRCSPRSGDLSVYWYQQSLDQGLQFLIQYYNGEERAKGNILERFSAQQFPDLHSELNLSSLELGDSALYFCASSEPASGGSDTGELFFGEGSRLTVL.

J is TRBJ2-2 and V is TRBV19, with D perhaps matching TRBD2 (5 bases). V lost 10 bases, J lost 3 bases, and 9 bases lay in between. The CDR3 loop spans 12 amino acids. Per the germline V gene, CDR1 is LNHDA and CDR2 is SQIVND (reference sequence). CDR3 protein: CAIQDYTGELFF. The CDR3 DNA follows: TGTGCCATCCAGGACTACACCGGGGAGCTGTTTTTT. Filled out from reference TRBV19 and TRBJ2-2, the complete variable domain reads DGGITQSPKYLFRKEGQNVTLSCEQNLNHDAMYWYRQDPGQGLRLIYYSQIVNDFQKGDIAEGYSVSREKKESFPLTVTSAQKNPTAFYLCAIQDYTGELFFGEGSRLTVL.

This clonotype occurred many times. The chain uses TRBV6-1 and TRBJ2-7, with TRBD2 matching 9 bases. There are 17 residues in the CDR3. J gave up 1 base and V 2 bases, and 9 bases lay outside the gene matches. The V gene's germline CDR1 is MNHNS and CDR2 SASEGT. The CDR3 nucleotides read TGTGCCAGCAGTGAACCAGCGGGGGGAGGACTGTCCTACGAGCAGTACTTC. This gives the protein CASSEPAGGGLSYEQYF.

The V gene is TRBV9, the J gene TRBJ1-5, with 7 nucleotides matching TRBD1. CDR1 SGDLS and CDR2 YYNGEE come from the germline V gene. Germline trimming cut 0 bases from V and 2 bases from J; bases unmatched to any gene: 2. This CDR3 comprises 15 residues. CDR3 protein: CASSVDQGGNQPQHF. CDR3 bases: TGTGCCAGCAGCGTAGACCAGGGGGGCAATCAGCCCCAGCATTTT.

V usage is TRBV7-3 and J usage is TRBJ2-7, with D tentatively TRBD1 (6 bases). The germline V gene encodes CDR1 SGHTA and CDR2 FQGTGA. The CDR3 contains 16 residues. Deletions cut 4 bases from V and 3 bases from J, with 19 bases between. The CDR3 reads CASSSAHRDKIYEQYF. For the CDR3, the DNA is TGTGCCAGCAGCTCCGCTCACCGGGACAAGATCTACGAGCAGTACTTC.

V usage is TRBV29-1 and J usage is TRBJ1-1; 7 nucleotides match TRBD1. V shed 1 base and J 0 bases; nucleotides not matched to a gene: 2. This CDR3 is built from 14 residues. The germline V gene has CDR1 SQVTM and CDR2 ANQGSEA. DNA of the CDR3: TGCAGCGTTGAAGGGGGACAGCTGAACACTGAAGCTTTCTTT. Translation: CSVEGGQLNTEAFF.

A note on this clonotype: Mismatch with germline at one junction end may stem from a read error. This chain joins TRBV27 and TRBJ1-5; no definite D call. Per germline, CDR1 MNHEY and CDR2 SMNVEV (reference sequence). CDR3 length equals 15 residues. This chain's CDR3 is CASSLSPYYNQPQHF. The CDR3, as DNA: TGTGCCAGCAGTCTATCCCCCTACTACAATCAGCCCCAGCATTTT.

Many counts were recorded for this clonotype. This sequence joins TRBV12-3 or TRBV12-4 and TRBJ2-3; D is possibly TRBD1 or TRBD2 (5 bases each). Trimming took 0 bases from V and 2 from J, leaving 12 bases between them. The CDR3 is made up of 16 amino acids. The CDR3 sequence: CASSLAPGRNTDTQYF. In nucleotides, the CDR3 is TGTGCCAGCAGTTTAGCGCCGGGACGGAACACAGATACGCAGTATTTT.